The 23 T cell receptor beta chains below come from one sample, sequenced in a study of shared clonotypes between healthy human individuals. Repertoires were generated with immunoSEQ multiplex PCR, while TCRdb's copy carries only in-frame clones and drops some. The sample gives roughly 1,000,000 clones, 75% to 85% of which show up once; 0.6% to 0.75% is in the top ten. Source material: memory CD4+ T cells from PBMCs. The subset was: CD45RA-negative fraction. The receptors derive from a man between 18 and 29 years old in good health. Some clones in this sample may be carry-over from other donors' samples.

CDR3 DNA: TGTGCCAGCAGTGAAGCGACTAGCCACGGGGCCGAGCAGTACTTC. It translates to CASSEATSHGAEQYF. This chain connects TRBV6-1 to TRBJ2-7; 7 bases map to TRBD2. The V gene's germline CDR1 is MNHNS and CDR2 SASEGT. The ends lost 0 bases at V and 6 bases at J; junction bases unmatched: 8. The CDR3 sequence is 15 residues long.

The chain employs TRBV11-2 and TRBJ2-5; D is unresolved. This CDR3 has 13 amino acids. V dropped 2 bases and J dropped 0 bases, with 4 bases sitting between them. CDR1 is SGHAT, CDR2 FQNNGV, per germline. Here the CDR3 reads CASSLSYQETQYF. CDR3 DNA: TGTGCCAGCAGCTTATCGTACCAAGAGACCCAGTACTTC. The full variable domain, rest sourced from reference TRBV11-2 and TRBJ2-5, is EAGVAQSPRYKIIEKRQSVAFWCNPISGHATLYWYQQILGQGPKLLIQFQNNGVVDDSQLPKDRFSAERLKGVDSTLKIQPAKLEDSAVYLCASSLSYQETQYFGPGTRLLVL.

This clone was observed once. The chain combines TRBV5-6 with TRBJ2-7; 7 bases fit TRBD1. Germline trimming cut 4 bases from V and 2 bases from J; bases unmatched to any gene: 9. Germline CDR1 reads SGHDT; CDR2 reads YYEEEE. There are 15 residues in the CDR3. The CDR3 is CASSKRQGSTYEQYF. The CDR3, as DNA: TGTGCCAGCAGCAAACGACAGGGATCGACCTACGAGCAGTACTTC.

CDR3 amino acids: CAWSGVEGNTIYF. The DNA of the CDR3 is TGTGCCTGGAGTGGGGTAGAGGGAAACACCATATATTTT. The chain recombines TRBV30 with TRBJ1-3; D unresolved. The germline gives CDR1 GTSNPN, CDR2 SVGIG (reference sequence). V shed 1 base and J shed 4 bases, with 8 bases lying between them. The CDR3 loop spans 13 amino acids.

Here the CDR3 reads CASGSTGAGNTIYF. The CDR3 DNA reads TGTGCCAGCGGGAGTACAGGGGCTGGAAACACCATATATTTT. J is TRBJ1-3 and V is TRBV27; 7 bases line up with TRBD1. This CDR3 comprises 14 residues. Germline V gene sequence: CDR1 MNHEY, CDR2 SMNVEV (reference sequence). Germline trimming cut 8 bases from V and 2 bases from J; bases unmatched to any gene: 6.

This clone was detected a few times. The gene calls are TRBV28 and TRBJ1-1; the D is unclear. The CDR3 is 11 residues long. Germline lookup yields CDR1 MDHEN and CDR2 SYDVKM. Trimming left V 3 bases short and J 11 bases short, with 10 bases between. In nucleotides, the CDR3 is TGTGCCAGCAGTTTGGCCGGGGATGCTTTCTTT. Protein product: CASSLAGDAFF. Together with reference TRBV28 and TRBJ1-1, the CDR3 gives the full variable domain: DVKVTQSSRYLVKRTGEKVFLECVQDMDHENMFWYRQDPGLGLRLIYFSYDVKMKEKGDIPEGYSVSREKKERFSLILESASTNQTSMYLCASSLAGDAFFGQGTRLTVV.

This clone has ten or more counts. The CDR3 DNA follows: TGCGCCAGCAGCCGGTCCCTTTACAACGACGGCTACACCTTC. It translates to CASSRSLYNDGYTF. The chain carries TRBV4-1 and TRBJ1-2; D gene uncertain. Trimming took off 4 bases at V and 8 bases at J, with 17 bases between the two ends. The CDR3 is 14 amino acids. Germline V lookup: CDR1 MGHRA, CDR2 YSYEKL.

On this clone: Compared with germline, one end of the junction differs, possibly owing to a read error. V gene TRBV6-5 combines with J gene TRBJ1-6; a weak D match, TRBD1 (6 bases). CDR1 and CDR2 from the germline V gene are MNHEY and SVGAGI. This CDR3 comprises 15 residues. The CDR3 reads CASSLQGLGDSPLRF. The CDR3 coding sequence is TGTGCCAGCAGCTTACAGGGCCTCGGGGATTCACCCCTCCGCTTT.

There are a few counts of this clone. CDR3 sequence reads: CASRTDGYNEQFF. Here the CDR3 DNA reads TGTGCCAGTAGGACTGACGGGTACAATGAGCAGTTCTTC. The rearrangement joins TRBV19 to TRBJ2-1, with D hard to call. V was trimmed by 6 bases and J by 4 bases, leaving 10 bases between them. This CDR3 is 13 amino acids long. The germline gives CDR1 LNHDA, CDR2 SQIVND (reference sequence). The whole variable domain, filled in from reference TRBV19 and TRBJ2-1, reads DGGITQSPKYLFRKEGQNVTLSCEQNLNHDAMYWYRQDPGQGLRLIYYSQIVNDFQKGDIAEGYSVSREKKESFPLTVTSAQKNPTAFYLCASRTDGYNEQFFGPGTRLTVL.

The chain combines TRBV7-9 with TRBJ2-1; tentatively, D is TRBD1 or TRBD2 (5 bases each). CDR1 and CDR2 from the germline V gene are SEHNR and FQNEAQ (reference sequence). V lost 3 bases and J 5 bases, leaving 11 bases between the germline ends. The CDR3 length is 14 residues. The CDR3 DNA follows: TGTGCCAGCAGCTTGGGGGACGTCAACAATGAGCAGTTCTTC. Its translation: CASSLGDVNNEQFF.

The V and J genes are TRBV7-9 and TRBJ2-6; possibly TRBD1 for D (6 bases). Germline loops: CDR1 SEHNR, CDR2 FQNEAQ (reference sequence). This CDR3 spans 18 amino acids. The V gene lost 5 bases and the J gene lost 0 bases, with 17 bases spanning the gap. The CDR3 region is CASSTTGGKLSGANVLTF. The CDR3 DNA sequence: TGTGCCAGCAGCACGACAGGAGGAAAACTCTCTGGGGCCAACGTCCTGACTTTC.

CDR3 sequence: CAWGDGRKPQHF. In DNA form, the CDR3 reads TGTGCCTGGGGAGATGGGAGAAAGCCCCAGCATTTT. The chain is built from TRBV6-1 and TRBJ1-5; D is undetermined. V lost 11 bases, J lost 8 bases, and 16 bases lay in between. Germline-derived CDR1 and CDR2 are MNHNS and SASEGT. The CDR3 runs to 12 residues.

The V gene is TRBV9, the J gene TRBJ2-5; D not certain. The germline gives CDR1 SGDLS, CDR2 YYNGEE. The CDR3 length is 14 residues. V was shortened by 1 base and J by 3 bases, with 10 bases between the two germline ends. The CDR3 protein is CASSVMPAEETQYF. In DNA, the CDR3 is TGTGCCAGCAGCGTAATGCCGGCGGAAGAGACCCAGTACTTC.

A few counts support this clone. The chain joins TRBV5-1 to TRBJ2-7; D is ambiguous. The CDR3 covers 17 residues. V was shortened by 6 bases and J by 2 bases, with 24 bases between the two germline ends. The germline V gene encodes CDR1 SGHRS and CDR2 YFSETQ. The CDR3 protein is CASTTIAARNGAYEQYF. DNA for the CDR3: TGCGCCAGCACCACGATAGCCGCCCGTAATGGGGCCTACGAGCAGTACTTC. Full variable domain (rest looked up from reference TRBV5-1 and TRBJ2-7): KAGVTQTPRYLIKTRGQQVTLSCSPISGHRSVSWYQQTPGQGLQFLFEYFSETQRNKGNFPGRFSGRQFSNSRSEMNVSTLELGDSALYLCASTTIAARNGAYEQYFGPGTRLTVT.

The V gene is TRBV14, the J gene TRBJ2-3; a possible D gene is TRBD1 (6 bases). CDR3 length: 15 residues. CDR1 SGHDN and CDR2 FVKESK come from the germline V gene. Trimming removed 4 bases at V and 6 bases at J, with 17 bases between. The chain's CDR3 is CASSPTGWIVDTQYF. CDR3 coding DNA: TGTGCCAGCAGCCCGACAGGTTGGATAGTTGATACGCAGTATTTT.

This clone was detected only a few times. This CDR3 reads CASSPNSGYEQYF. The CDR3 coding sequence is TGTGCCAGCTCACCCAATTCGGGGTACGAGCAGTACTTC. This rearrangement joins TRBV18 to TRBJ2-7, with D perhaps matching TRBD2 (5 bases). CDR3 length: 13 amino acids. V gave up 3 bases and J gave up 4 bases, with 10 bases separating them. Germline loops: CDR1 KGHSH, CDR2 LQKENI.

The V gene is TRBV19, the J gene TRBJ2-7, with a possible D match to TRBD1 (5 bases). The CDR3 sequence is 15 residues long. CDR1 and CDR2 from the germline V gene are LNHDA and SQIVND (reference sequence). V was clipped by 2 bases and J by 0 bases, with 11 bases between them. CDR3 coding DNA: TGTGCCAGTAGTATACTAGGGGCTAGCTCCTACGAGCAGTACTTC. Translating it yields CASSILGASSYEQYF.

J is TRBJ1-5 and V is TRBV2, with D possibly being TRBD1 (5 bases). Germline CDR1 is SNHLY and CDR2 is FYNNEI. CDR3 length equals 18 residues. With 5 bases removed from V and 5 bases from J, the gap between germline ends came to 25 bases. CDR3 sequence (DNA): TGTGCCAGCAGTCTGCGGTCCTGGGGGAGTGAAGGGGATCAGCCCCAGCATTTT. It yields the protein CASSLRSWGSEGDQPQHF. Based on the CDR3 plus reference TRBV2 and TRBJ1-5, the full variable domain is EPEVTQTPSHQVTQMGQEVILRCVPISNHLYFYWYRQILGQKVEFLVSFYNNEISEKSEIFDDQFSVERPDGSNFTLKIRSTKLEDSAMYFCASSLRSWGSEGDQPQHFGDGTRLSIL.

This rearrangement joins TRBV5-1 to TRBJ2-1; 13 nucleotides align to TRBD2. V lost 4 bases, J lost 8 bases, and 12 bases stayed unmatched. This CDR3 has 17 amino acids. The V gene's germline CDR1 is SGHRS and CDR2 YFSETQ. The CDR3: CASSPPTGTSGTDEQFF. CDR3 in DNA: TGCGCCAGCAGCCCCCCAACCGGGACTAGCGGGACCGATGAGCAGTTCTTC.

About this clone itself: The sample carries other DNA sequences with the same CDR3. The CDR3 coding sequence is TGCGCCAGCAGCCGGACAGGAGCCAACACTGAAGCTTTCTTT. It codes for CASSRTGANTEAFF. V and J are TRBV4-1 and TRBJ1-1, with 7 bases identical to TRBD1. Germline values: CDR1 MGHRA, CDR2 YSYEKL. With 4 bases clipped from V and 2 bases from J, the junction kept 4 bases outside the gene matches. The CDR3 is 14 amino acids.

This clone was counted a few times. The J gene is TRBJ2-1, the V gene TRBV9, with 7 bases matching TRBD1. The CDR3 extends over 16 amino acids. Germline V gives CDR1 SGDLS, CDR2 YYNGEE. V gave up 3 bases and J gave up 4 bases; unmatched junction bases: 10. The CDR3 DNA reads as TGTGCCAGCAGCGAGGGGGCCGGGACAACTTACAATGAGCAGTTCTTC. Amino acids: CASSEGAGTTYNEQFF.

The rearrangement joins TRBV5-1 to TRBJ2-3; D gene unclear. Per the germline V gene, CDR1 is SGHRS and CDR2 is YFSETQ. The CDR3 sequence is 15 residues long. V dropped 0 bases and J dropped 2 bases, with 10 bases sitting between them. CDR3 residues: CASSLEGIDTDTQYF. The CDR3 nucleotides read TGCGCCAGCAGCTTGGAAGGAATAGACACAGATACGCAGTATTTT. Full variable domain (missing parts from reference TRBV5-1 and TRBJ2-3): KAGVTQTPRYLIKTRGQQVTLSCSPISGHRSVSWYQQTPGQGLQFLFEYFSETQRNKGNFPGRFSGRQFSNSRSEMNVSTLELGDSALYLCASSLEGIDTDTQYFGPGTRLTVL.

This chain uses TRBV29-1 with TRBJ2-5; maybe TRBD2 (7 bases). The CDR3 extends over 13 amino acids. The ends were cut back, 1 base at V and 5 bases at J, with 11 bases in the middle. Germline V gives CDR1 SQVTM, CDR2 ANQGSEA. The CDR3 DNA sequence: TGCAGCGTTGAAGCAGGGAGGGGGGAGACCCAGTACTTC. Amino acid sequence: CSVEAGRGETQYF.